This T cell receptor (beta chain) was captured by sequencing in a study of T cell repertoires in cytomegalovirus infection. In the study overall: An indication of both CMV infection and matching HLA type came from public TCR beta signatures. Study-wide findings and caveats: Accumulated public TCR beta family frequency recognized individuals carrying CMV together with the relevant HLA.

TCRdb independently ran MiXCR on the reads; one entry per CDR3 protein. The sample yields 680,000 or so distinct CDR3 sequences, 35% seen once. This clonotype came up many times. The antigen remains unidentified. This TCR derives from a human donor in good health (CMV status not recorded). Some clones in this sample may be carry-over from other donors' samples. The sample consisted of PBMCs.

The CDR3 DNA reads TGTGCCAGCAGCTTCATGGGAGGGGGGCATGGCTACACCTTC. Its translation: CASSFMGGGHGYTF. The chain combines TRBV7-2 with TRBJ1-2; D possibly corresponds to TRBD1 (6 bases). With 3 bases removed from V and 6 bases from J, the gap between germline ends came to 14 bases. Germline V lookup: CDR1 SGHTA, CDR2 FQGNSA. The CDR3 loop spans 14 amino acids.